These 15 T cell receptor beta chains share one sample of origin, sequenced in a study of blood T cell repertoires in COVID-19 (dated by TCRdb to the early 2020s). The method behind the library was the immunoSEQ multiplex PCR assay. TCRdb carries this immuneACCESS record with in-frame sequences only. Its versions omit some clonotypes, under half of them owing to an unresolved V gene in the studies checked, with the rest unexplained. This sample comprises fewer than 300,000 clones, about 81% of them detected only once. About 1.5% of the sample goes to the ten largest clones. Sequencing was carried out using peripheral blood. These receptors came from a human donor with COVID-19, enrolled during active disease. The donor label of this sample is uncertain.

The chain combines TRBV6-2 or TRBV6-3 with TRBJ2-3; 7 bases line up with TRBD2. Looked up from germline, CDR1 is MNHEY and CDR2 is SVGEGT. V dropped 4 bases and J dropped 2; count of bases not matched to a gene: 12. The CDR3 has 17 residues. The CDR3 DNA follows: TGTGCCAGCAGTTCCCGTTACTCCGGGACTATCACAGATACGCAGTATTTT. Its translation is CASSSRYSGTITDTQYF.

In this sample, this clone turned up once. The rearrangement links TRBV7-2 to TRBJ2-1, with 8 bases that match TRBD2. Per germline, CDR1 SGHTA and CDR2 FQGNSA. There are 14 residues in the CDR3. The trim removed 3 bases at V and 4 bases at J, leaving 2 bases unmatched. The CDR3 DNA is TGTGCCAGCAGCTTCCCGGGGGGGTACAATGAGCAGTTCTTC. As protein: CASSFPGGYNEQFF.

The CDR3, as DNA: TGTGCCAGCAGTCAAATACAGGGGCTGAGCACAGATACGCAGTATTTT. It yields the protein CASSQIQGLSTDTQYF. The rearrangement links TRBV28 to TRBJ2-3; 7 bases agree with TRBD1. In germline, CDR1 is MDHEN, CDR2 SYDVKM. The CDR3 length is 16 residues. Trimming cost V 5 bases and J 0 bases; bases outside gene matches: 8. The full variable domain, with the rest looked up from reference TRBV28 and TRBJ2-3, is DVKVTQSSRYLVKRTGEKVFLECVQDMDHENMFWYRQDPGLGLRLIYFSYDVKMKEKGDIPEGYSVSREKKERFSLILESASTNQTSMYLCASSQIQGLSTDTQYFGPGTRLTVL.

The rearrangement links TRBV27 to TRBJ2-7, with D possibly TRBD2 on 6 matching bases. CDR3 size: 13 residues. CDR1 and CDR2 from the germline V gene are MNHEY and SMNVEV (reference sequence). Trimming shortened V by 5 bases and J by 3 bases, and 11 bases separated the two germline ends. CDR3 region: CASSGGTVYEQYF. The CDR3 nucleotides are TGTGCCAGCAGTGGCGGGACTGTCTACGAGCAGTACTTC.

CDR3 sequence reads: CASRKTSGGSSYEQYF. Written as DNA, the CDR3 is TGTGCCAGCAGGAAGACTAGCGGGGGCAGCTCCTACGAGCAGTACTTC. J is TRBJ2-7 and V is TRBV27; 12 bases map to TRBD2. The CDR3 contains 16 residues. V shed 6 bases and J 0 bases; nucleotides not matched to a gene: 6. Germline V gene sequence: CDR1 MNHEY, CDR2 SMNVEV (reference sequence).

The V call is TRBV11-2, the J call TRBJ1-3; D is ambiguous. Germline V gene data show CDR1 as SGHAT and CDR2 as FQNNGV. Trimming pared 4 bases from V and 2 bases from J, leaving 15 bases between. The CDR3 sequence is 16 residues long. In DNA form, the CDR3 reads TGTGCCAGCAGCTCACTCACGGGGTTAGCTGGAAACACCATATATTTT. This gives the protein CASSSLTGLAGNTIYF.

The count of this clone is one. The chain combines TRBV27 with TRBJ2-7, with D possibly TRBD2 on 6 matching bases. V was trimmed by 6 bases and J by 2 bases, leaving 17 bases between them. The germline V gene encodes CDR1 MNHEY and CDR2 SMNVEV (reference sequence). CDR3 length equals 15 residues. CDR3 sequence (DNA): TGTGCCAGCAGATCGTCGTGGGGGGATACCTACGAGCAGTACTTC. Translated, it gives CASRSSWGDTYEQYF.

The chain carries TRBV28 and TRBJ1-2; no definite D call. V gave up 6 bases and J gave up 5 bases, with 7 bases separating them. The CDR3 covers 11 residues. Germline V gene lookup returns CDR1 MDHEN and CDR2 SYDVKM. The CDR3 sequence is CASSLLYGYTF. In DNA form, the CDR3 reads TGTGCCAGCAGCTTACTTTATGGCTACACCTTC.

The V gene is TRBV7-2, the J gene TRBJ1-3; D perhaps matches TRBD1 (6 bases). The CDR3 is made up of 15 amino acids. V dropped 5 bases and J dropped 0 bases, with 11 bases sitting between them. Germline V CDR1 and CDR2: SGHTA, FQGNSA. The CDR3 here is CASSPQDSSGNTIYF. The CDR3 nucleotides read TGTGCCAGCAGCCCACAGGACAGCTCTGGAAACACCATATATTTT. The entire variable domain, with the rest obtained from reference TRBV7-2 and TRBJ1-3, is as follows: GAGVSQSPSNKVTEKGKDVELRCDPISGHTALYWYRQSLGQGLEFLIYFQGNSAPDKSGLPSDRFSAERTGGSVSTLTIQRTQQEDSAVYLCASSPQDSSGNTIYFGEGSWLTVV.

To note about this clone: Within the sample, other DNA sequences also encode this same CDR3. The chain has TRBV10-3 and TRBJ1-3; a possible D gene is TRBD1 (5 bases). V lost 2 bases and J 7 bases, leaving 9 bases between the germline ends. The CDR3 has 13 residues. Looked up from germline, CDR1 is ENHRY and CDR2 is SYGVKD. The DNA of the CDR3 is TGTGCCATCAGTGAGGGGGCGGGGAACACCATATATTTT. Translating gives CAISEGAGNTIYF.

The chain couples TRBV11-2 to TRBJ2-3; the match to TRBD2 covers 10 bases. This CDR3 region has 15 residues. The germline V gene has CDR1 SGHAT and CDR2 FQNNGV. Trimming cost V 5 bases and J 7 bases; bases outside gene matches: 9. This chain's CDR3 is CASSREREGWNTQYF. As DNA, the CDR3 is TGTGCCAGCAGCCGTGAGCGGGAGGGATGGAATACGCAGTATTTT. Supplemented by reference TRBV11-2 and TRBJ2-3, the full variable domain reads EAGVAQSPRYKIIEKRQSVAFWCNPISGHATLYWYQQILGQGPKLLIQFQNNGVVDDSQLPKDRFSAERLKGVDSTLKIQPAKLEDSAVYLCASSREREGWNTQYFGPGTRLTVL.

CDR3 region: CASREEGETQYF. CDR3 bases: TGTGCCAGCAGAGAGGAGGGAGAGACCCAGTACTTC. The rearrangement joins TRBV3-1 (or the pseudogene TRBV3-2) to TRBJ2-5; a weak D match, TRBD2 (6 bases). The CDR3 is made up of 12 amino acids. Germline CDR1 reads LGHDT; CDR2 reads YNNKEL (reference sequence). Trimming took off 6 bases at V and 4 bases at J, with 9 bases between the two ends.

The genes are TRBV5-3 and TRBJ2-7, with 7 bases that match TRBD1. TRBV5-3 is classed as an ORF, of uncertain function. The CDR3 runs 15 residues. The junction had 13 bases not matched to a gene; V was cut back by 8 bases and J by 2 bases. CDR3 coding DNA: TGTGCCAGCACCTATCAGGGACAGCCTCCCTACGAGCAGTACTTC. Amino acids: CASTYQGQPPYEQYF.

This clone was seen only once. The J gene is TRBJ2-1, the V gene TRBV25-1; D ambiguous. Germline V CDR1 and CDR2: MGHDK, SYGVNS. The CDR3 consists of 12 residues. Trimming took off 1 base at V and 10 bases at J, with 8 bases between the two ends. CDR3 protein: CASSEFLREQFF. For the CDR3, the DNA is TGTGCCAGCAGTGAATTTCTCCGGGAGCAGTTCTTC. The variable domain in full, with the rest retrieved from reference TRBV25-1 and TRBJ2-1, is EADIYQTPRYLVIGTGKKITLECSQTMGHDKMYWYQQDPGMELHLIHYSYGVNSTEKGDLSSESTVSRIRTEHFPLTLESARPSHTSQYLCASSEFLREQFFGPGTRLTVL.

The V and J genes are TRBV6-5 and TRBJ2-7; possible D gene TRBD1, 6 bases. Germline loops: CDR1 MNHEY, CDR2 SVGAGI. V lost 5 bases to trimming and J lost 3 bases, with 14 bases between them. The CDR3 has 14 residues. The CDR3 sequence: CASSLGTLLYEQYF. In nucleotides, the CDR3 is TGTGCCAGCAGTCTCGGGACATTACTCTACGAGCAGTACTTC.